This TCR beta chain was captured in a study of cytomegalovirus exposure and HLA in healthy donors. The overall study: It was reported in a later analysis that the 90 to 150 validation repertoires used the same platform as the approximately 670 first-cohort repertoires. The study's findings and limits: High specificity and sensitivity for cytomegalovirus status were reported for the classifier.

CDR1 and CDR2 (germline): SGHTA, FQGNSA. The CDR3 totals 14 residues. After removal of 4 bases from V and 8 bases from J, the junction contained 5 bases not matched to a gene. The data were produced by immunoSEQ multiplex PCR, yet TCRdb's version contains in-frame clones alone and is incomplete. The profile covers about 120,000 clones, with approximately 90% appearing a single time and 1.9% taken by the ten largest. This clone was found a few times. The antigen is unknown. The gene calls are TRBV7-2 and TRBJ1-2; 12 positions agree with TRBD1. The receptor comes from a woman younger than 35 in good health and CMV-seronegative. Sequenced material: PBMCs. The CDR3, as DNA: TGTGCCAGCAGCTCGGGACAGGGGGCCGGCGGCTACACCTTC. Its protein product is CASSSGQGAGGYTF.